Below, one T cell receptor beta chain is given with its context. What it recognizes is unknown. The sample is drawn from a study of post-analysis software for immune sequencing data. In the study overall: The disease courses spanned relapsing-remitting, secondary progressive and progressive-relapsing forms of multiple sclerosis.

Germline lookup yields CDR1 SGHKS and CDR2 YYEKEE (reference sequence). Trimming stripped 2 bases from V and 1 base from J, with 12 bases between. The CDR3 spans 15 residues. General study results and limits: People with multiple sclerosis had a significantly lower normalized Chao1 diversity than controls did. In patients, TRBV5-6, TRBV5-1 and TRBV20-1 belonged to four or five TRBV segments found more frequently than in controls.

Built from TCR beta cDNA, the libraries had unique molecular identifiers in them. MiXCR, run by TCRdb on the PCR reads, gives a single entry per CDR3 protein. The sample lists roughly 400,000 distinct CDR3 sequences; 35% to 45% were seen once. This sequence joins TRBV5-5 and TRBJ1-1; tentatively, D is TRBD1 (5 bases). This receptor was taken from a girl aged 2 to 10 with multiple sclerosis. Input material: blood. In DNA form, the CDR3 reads TGTGCCAGCAGCTTTATTCCGGGGGAGAACACTGAAGCTTTCTTT. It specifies CASSFIPGENTEAFF.